Shown below are 22 T cell receptor beta chains from a single sample sequenced in a study of glioma-infiltrating T cells after dendritic cell vaccination. Generated by immunoSEQ multiplex PCR, the TCRdb table keeps only in-frame clones and is missing some. The sample carries over 90,000 clones, roughly 79% recorded once. The sequencing used blood, collected before dendritic cell vaccination. These TCRs come from a human donor with glioblastoma.

Points on this clone: Other DNA variants within this sample encode the same CDR3. This chain joins TRBV29-1 and TRBJ2-2, with 10 bases fitting TRBD1. Germline V gene lookup returns CDR1 SQVTM and CDR2 ANQGSEA. The CDR3 loop spans 14 amino acids. V was pared by 0 bases and J by 8 bases, with 3 bases of the junction left unmatched. CDR3 bases: TGCAGCGTTGAAGAGGGACAGGGGATTGGGGAGCTGTTTTTT. Its translation is CSVEEGQGIGELFF.

The CDR3: CASSPGQGFEPQHF. The CDR3, as DNA: TGTGCCAGCTCACCGGGACAGGGCTTTGAGCCCCAGCATTTT. J is TRBJ1-5 and V is TRBV18; 9 bases fit TRBD1. The CDR3 consists of 14 residues. Per the germline V gene, CDR1 is KGHSH and CDR2 is LQKENI. The J segment lost 8 bases and the V segment lost 3 bases, leaving 5 bases of the junction unmatched.

J is TRBJ2-5 and V is TRBV5-1; TRBD1 matches 12 bases. Germline V gene lookup returns CDR1 SGHRS and CDR2 YFSETQ. The CDR3 has 16 amino acids. V lost 0 bases, J lost 4 bases, and 4 bases stayed unmatched. This CDR3 reads CASSLEGQGAGETQYF. CDR3 coding DNA: TGCGCCAGCAGCTTGGAGGGACAGGGGGCAGGAGAGACCCAGTACTTC.

The gene calls are TRBV9 and TRBJ1-1; the D is unclear. The CDR3 runs 12 residues. The germline V gene encodes CDR1 SGDLS and CDR2 YYNGEE. Deletions cut 3 bases from V and 3 bases from J, with 6 bases between. The DNA of the CDR3 is TGTGCCAGCAGCGGGGCGTACACTGAAGCTTTCTTT. Translation gives CASSGAYTEAFF.

This CDR3 reads CASSGSRGGYNEQFF. The CDR3 DNA reads as TGTGCCAGCAGCGGGAGCCGGGGGGGGTACAATGAGCAGTTCTTC. This chain links TRBV9 with TRBJ2-1; TRBD2 matches at 8 bases. The CDR3 runs 15 residues. The germline CDR1 and CDR2 sequences are SGDLS and YYNGEE. The J segment lost 4 bases and the V segment lost 3 bases, leaving 6 bases of the junction unmatched.

J is TRBJ1-5 and V is TRBV7-9; 7 bases are shared with TRBD1. This CDR3 is built from 13 residues. Germline CDR1 and CDR2: SEHNR and FQNEAQ (reference sequence). The ends lost 5 bases at V and 6 bases at J; junction bases unmatched: 4. The CDR3 DNA is TGTGCCAGCAGCCGACAGGGTGGTCAGCCCCAGCATTTT. This translates into CASSRQGGQPQHF.

The gene calls are TRBV4-2 and TRBJ2-3; 7 bases match TRBD2. The CDR3 has 18 amino acids. The germline gives CDR1 LGHNA, CDR2 YNFKEQ. Trimming removed 2 bases from V and 4 bases from J; junction bases left unmatched: 15. This CDR3 reads CASSQLSFERGVADTQYF. In nucleotides, the CDR3 is TGTGCCAGCAGCCAATTGAGTTTTGAGCGGGGTGTGGCAGATACGCAGTATTTT.

This clone was seen only a few times. The chain recombines TRBV7-9 with TRBJ1-1; D remains unclear. The CDR3 runs 10 residues. Trimming shortened V by 5 bases and J by 7 bases, and 5 bases separated the two germline ends. Germline loops: CDR1 SEHNR, CDR2 FQNEAQ (reference sequence). CDR3 DNA sequence: TGTGCCAGCAGCCGAGTTGAAGCTTTCTTT. Translation: CASSRVEAFF.

As DNA, the CDR3 is TGTGCCAGCAGTTACGACGAGGGTAATTCACCCCTCCACTTT. The encoded protein is CASSYDEGNSPLHF. The gene calls are TRBV6-6 and TRBJ1-6, with no clear D. The CDR3 loop spans 14 amino acids. The germline CDR1 and CDR2 sequences are MNHNY and SVGAGI (reference sequence). Between the trimmed V and J ends, which lost 2 bases and 6 bases, there was a span of 8 bases.

V and J are TRBV7-6 and TRBJ1-2, with D unresolved. In germline, CDR1 is SGHVS, CDR2 FNYEAQ. The CDR3 totals 16 residues. V dropped 1 base and J dropped 0 bases, with 12 bases sitting between them. CDR3 region: CASSLGPQNANYGYTF. For the CDR3, the DNA is TGTGCCAGCAGCTTAGGTCCACAGAACGCTAACTATGGCTACACCTTC.

The chain joins TRBV6-5 to TRBJ1-2; 8 bases fit TRBD1. The CDR3 is made up of 15 amino acids. Germline-derived CDR1 and CDR2 are MNHEY and SVGAGI. V trimming: 8 bases; J trimming: 6 bases; junction bases outside the gene matches: 14. The CDR3 DNA reads TGTGCCAGCTGGGGAGATAGACAGGGGTGGCATGGCTACACCTTC. Its translation is CASWGDRQGWHGYTF.

The sample holds a few counts of this clone. V usage is TRBV4-3 and J usage is TRBJ2-7, with D unclear. Trimming shortened V by 4 bases and J by 1 base, and 11 bases separated the two germline ends. Looked up from germline, CDR1 is LGHNA and CDR2 is YSLEER. The CDR3 has 14 residues. CDR3 in amino acids: CASSRAGGSYEQYF. In nucleotides, the CDR3 is TGCGCCAGCAGCCGAGCCGGTGGTTCCTACGAGCAGTACTTC.

The chain employs TRBV7-8 and TRBJ2-5; 7 bases align to TRBD2. Germline assignment: CDR1 SGHVS and CDR2 FQNEAQ. CDR3 length: 13 amino acids. The V segment lost 0 bases and the J segment 5 bases; nucleotides outside the gene matches: 0. The CDR3 DNA sequence: TGTGCCAGCAGCTTAGCGCGGGAGGAGACCCAGTACTTC. Its protein is CASSLAREETQYF.

This clone was recorded only once. The V and J genes are TRBV12-5 and TRBJ2-2; D perhaps matches TRBD2 (5 bases). CDR3 length: 13 residues. Trimming took 0 bases from V and 7 from J, leaving 6 bases between them. Germline-derived CDR1 and CDR2 are LGHNT and FRNRAP. The CDR3 DNA is TGTGCTAGTGGTTTGGTACGGGGCGGGGAGCTGTTTTTT. It encodes CASGLVRGGELFF.

This clone was observed a few times. CDR3 in amino acids: CASSYPPGQAQPQHF. The CDR3 nucleotides read TGTGCCAGCAGTTACCCCCCGGGACAGGCTCAGCCCCAGCATTTT. This rearrangement joins TRBV6-6 to TRBJ1-5; TRBD1 agrees at 8 bases. Germline CDR1 MNHNY, CDR2 SVGAGI (reference sequence). The CDR3 has 15 residues. The trim removed 2 bases at V and 6 bases at J, leaving 6 bases unmatched.

The gene calls are TRBV30 and TRBJ1-1; no reliable D call. Germline V gives CDR1 GTSNPN, CDR2 SVGIG (reference sequence). Trimming left V 4 bases short and J 0 bases short, with 6 bases between. The CDR3 is 12 residues long. In DNA form, the CDR3 reads TGTGCCTGGACTAAAGTGAACACTGAAGCTTTCTTT. This encodes CAWTKVNTEAFF.

This clone was observed a handful of times. Within the sample, other DNA sequences also encode this same CDR3. This chain connects TRBV7-9 to TRBJ2-5, with D possibly matching TRBD2 (6 bases). The CDR3 runs 14 residues. V gave up 1 base and J gave up 3 bases, with 9 bases separating them. Per germline, CDR1 SEHNR and CDR2 FQNEAQ (reference sequence). The CDR3 loop is CASSLGSGEETQYF. In nucleotides, the CDR3 is TGTGCCAGCAGCTTAGGTAGCGGAGAAGAGACCCAGTACTTC.

The chain carries TRBV4-2 and TRBJ2-2, with 11 bases matching TRBD2. V trimming: 0 bases; J trimming: 2 bases; junction bases outside the gene matches: 5. Germline V gene sequence: CDR1 LGHNA, CDR2 YNFKEQ. The CDR3 is 18 residues long. This CDR3 is CASSQDGSGGGNTGELFF. CDR3 bases: TGTGCCAGCAGCCAAGACGGTAGCGGGGGGGGTAACACCGGGGAGCTGTTTTTT.

The rearrangement uses TRBV30 and TRBJ2-2; TRBD1 matches at 7 bases. With V trimmed by 8 bases and J by 8 bases, 14 bases remained unmatched. The germline V gene encodes CDR1 GTSNPN and CDR2 SVGIG (reference sequence). The CDR3 spans 14 residues. This chain's CDR3 is CAHYGDSTRGELFF. CDR3 nucleotide sequence: TGTGCCCACTACGGGGACAGCACAAGAGGGGAGCTGTTTTTT.

The CDR3 protein is CASSLDRQGASTDTQYF. The CDR3 DNA follows: TGTGCCAGCAGCTTAGATCGACAGGGGGCAAGCACAGATACGCAGTATTTT. The V gene is TRBV11-2, the J gene TRBJ2-3; 10 bases map to TRBD1. Germline V gives CDR1 SGHAT, CDR2 FQNNGV. Losses at the gene ends were 0 bases for V and 0 bases for J; bases not matched to a gene: 3. The CDR3 loop spans 17 amino acids.

This clone is a singleton in its sample. The V call is TRBV5-4, the J call TRBJ2-3, with 8 bases that match TRBD2. Trimming cost V 4 bases and J 5 bases; bases outside gene matches: 18. CDR3 length: 18 residues. Germline-derived CDR1 and CDR2 are SGHNT and YYREEE (reference sequence). The DNA of the CDR3 is TGTGCCAGCAGCCGAGGTGGTACGGGGGGGCAATCGAGAGATACGCAGTATTTT. Translation gives CASSRGGTGGQSRDTQYF.

This chain connects TRBV4-1 to TRBJ1-1; 7 bases are a match to TRBD1. V shed 1 base and J 1 base; nucleotides not matched to a gene: 9. The CDR3 length is 17 residues. Germline V gives CDR1 MGHRA, CDR2 YSYEKL. The chain's CDR3 is CASSQALVGTENTEAFF. For the CDR3, the DNA is TGCGCCAGCAGCCAAGCTCTCGTCGGGACAGAGAACACTGAAGCTTTCTTT.